The 23 T cell receptor beta chains below come from one sample, sequenced in a study of persistence of HIV-infected CD4 T cells. The immunoSEQ assay was version 4, run in survey mode. Produced via immunoSEQ multiplex PCR; TCRdb's table is partial and in-frame only. Counted here are about 28,000 clones, 82% occurring once; the ten biggest clones make up around 4.6%. These receptors' antigens are unknown. The stimulus was lysate of CMV-infected fibroblasts, 10 ug/mL. Sorted nonresponding memory CD4+ T cells were CD40L-negative, CD69-negative, CD45RO-high. The sample in question was CD4+ T cells sorted from PBMCs after roughly 18-hour stimulation, obtained from a patient who received antiretroviral therapy. Every receptor here comes from an adult man with HIV who was CMV-seropositive.

V usage is TRBV19 and J usage is TRBJ2-3; maybe TRBD1 (6 bases). Germline V CDR1 and CDR2: LNHDA, SQIVND (reference sequence). The CDR3 consists of 13 residues. V was shortened by 6 bases and J by 4 bases, with 11 bases between the two germline ends. CDR3 in amino acids: CASSAQGADTQYF. The DNA of the CDR3 is TGTGCCAGTAGCGCACAGGGTGCAGATACGCAGTATTTT.

The V and J genes are TRBV18 and TRBJ1-4; D perhaps matches TRBD1 (6 bases). Trimming pared 4 bases from V and 6 bases from J, leaving 18 bases between. The CDR3 totals 16 residues. Per the germline V gene, CDR1 is KGHSH and CDR2 is LQKENI. The CDR3 here is CASSQRTGQVDEKLFF. Here the CDR3 DNA reads TGTGCCAGCTCACAGAGGACGGGACAAGTCGATGAAAAACTGTTTTTT.

This chain links TRBV5-1 with TRBJ2-7, with D possibly matching TRBD2 (7 bases). V lost 0 bases and J 2 bases, leaving 12 bases between the germline ends. CDR1 SGHRS and CDR2 YFSETQ come from the germline V gene. CDR3 length: 15 amino acids. CDR3 in amino acids: CASSLEVGGPYEQYF. CDR3 DNA sequence: TGCGCCAGCAGCTTGGAGGTGGGGGGGCCCTACGAGCAGTACTTC.

V usage is TRBV9 and J usage is TRBJ2-7; 7 nucleotides match TRBD1. CDR1 is SGDLS and CDR2 is YYNGEE in the germline V gene. This CDR3 spans 14 amino acids. V was pared by 3 bases and J by 0 bases, with 3 bases of the junction left unmatched. Here the CDR3 DNA reads TGTGCCAGCAGCGCGGGGACAGACTCCTACGAGCAGTACTTC. Amino acid sequence: CASSAGTDSYEQYF.

This clone qualifies as medium-sized. The chain recombines TRBV6-6 with TRBJ2-2; TRBD2 matches 13 bases. The CDR3 length is 18 residues. Trimming took 5 bases from V and 4 from J; bases not matched to a gene: 10. Germline loops: CDR1 MNHNY, CDR2 SVGAGI (reference sequence). The CDR3 DNA follows: TGTGCCAGCAGTCCCGGGACTAGCGGGGCGCGCAGCACCGGGGAGCTGTTTTTT. This encodes CASSPGTSGARSTGELFF.

The gene calls are TRBV5-1 and TRBJ2-3, with D tentatively TRBD1 or TRBD2 (5 bases each). Between the trimmed V and J ends, which lost 4 bases and 4 bases, there was a span of 19 bases. The CDR3 consists of 16 residues. Germline loops: CDR1 SGHRS, CDR2 YFSETQ. The CDR3 region has the DNA TGCGCCAGCAGCCCGCTCCCGGGGCGTACCGCAGATACGCAGTATTTT. Protein sequence: CASSPLPGRTADTQYF.

A few counts support this clone. The chain carries TRBV7-7 and TRBJ2-5, with 10 nucleotides matching TRBD2. CDR3 length equals 15 residues. The germline V gene encodes CDR1 SSHAT and CDR2 FNYEAQ (reference sequence). Trimming removed 1 base from V and 2 bases from J; junction bases left unmatched: 1. The CDR3 DNA sequence: TGTGCCAGCAGCTTAGTGACTAGCGGGCAAGAGACCCAGTACTTC. Translation gives CASSLVTSGQETQYF.

CDR3 sequence: CASSQGHTEIYEQYF. The CDR3 DNA sequence: TGCGCCAGCAGCCAAGGGCATACAGAGATCTACGAGCAGTACTTC. The chain carries TRBV4-1 and TRBJ2-7; unclear D gene. Trimming left V 1 base short and J 3 bases short, with 13 bases between. Germline V CDR1 and CDR2: MGHRA, YSYEKL. The CDR3 is made up of 15 amino acids.

This clone was recorded a few times. The V call is TRBV24-1, the J call TRBJ1-4, with D unresolved. The CDR3 contains 12 residues. In germline, CDR1 is KGHDR, CDR2 SFDVKD. The V end lost 4 bases, the J end lost 3 bases, and 2 bases lay between the germline ends. CDR3 coding DNA: TGTGCCACCAGTGACCCTAATGAAAAACTGTTTTTT. Translated: CATSDPNEKLFF.

This sequence joins TRBV7-3 and TRBJ1-1; TRBD1 matches 8 bases. The CDR3 is 17 residues long. Trimming removed 5 bases from V and 3 bases from J; junction bases left unmatched: 14. Germline values: CDR1 SGHTA, CDR2 FQGTGA. For the CDR3, the DNA is TGTGCCAGCAGCCTCTACGGGACAGGTTACGGGTACACTGAAGCTTTCTTT. Its translation is CASSLYGTGYGYTEAFF.

The CDR3 loop reads CATRFQGQNSPLHF. The CDR3 DNA follows: TGTGCCACCAGGTTTCAGGGTCAGAATTCACCCCTCCACTTT. This chain links TRBV15 with TRBJ1-6; TRBD1 might be the D (5 bases). Germline CDR1 reads LNHNV; CDR2 reads YYDKDF (reference sequence). Trimming removed 6 bases at V and 7 bases at J, with 13 bases between. The CDR3 is 14 amino acids.

The CDR3 nucleotides are TGTGCCATCAAATCCGGAGCTAACTATGGCTACACCTTC. This translates into CAIKSGANYGYTF. The chain combines TRBV28 with TRBJ1-2; no clear D gene. The CDR3 spans 13 residues. Trimming stripped 10 bases from V and 0 bases from J, with 12 bases between. CDR1 is MDHEN and CDR2 is SYDVKM in the germline V gene.

The chain has TRBV10-3 and TRBJ2-2; 12 nucleotides line up with TRBD1. The V segment lost 4 bases and the J segment 6 bases; nucleotides outside the gene matches: 9. CDR3 size: 17 residues. Germline V gives CDR1 ENHRY, CDR2 SYGVKD. The CDR3 DNA sequence: TGTGCCATCAGTGGTACCGGGACAGGGGGCAAAGCCGGGGAGCTGTTTTTT. This sequence encodes CAISGTGTGGKAGELFF.

The chain couples TRBV28 to TRBJ1-5; D remains unclear. This CDR3 has 13 residues. V was shortened by 1 base and J by 7 bases, with 8 bases between the two germline ends. Looked up from germline, CDR1 is MDHEN and CDR2 is SYDVKM. This CDR3 is CASSLSALQPQHF. CDR3 DNA: TGTGCCAGCAGTTTATCGGCATTACAGCCCCAGCATTTT.

This rearrangement joins TRBV6-5 to TRBJ2-1; D is unclear. Looked up from germline, CDR1 is MNHEY and CDR2 is SVGAGI. V was pared by 6 bases and J by 5 bases, with 8 bases between. The CDR3 sequence is 12 residues long. CDR3 sequence (DNA): TGTGCCAGCAGCCCCGTAAACAATGAGCAGTTCTTC. As protein: CASSPVNNEQFF.

This clone was detected a few times. The chain links TRBV4-2 to TRBJ1-4; tentatively, D is TRBD1 (5 bases). This CDR3 has 13 residues. Trimming took 0 bases from V and 8 from J, leaving 7 bases between them. CDR1 is LGHNA, CDR2 YNFKEQ, per germline. The CDR3 is CASSQDWGEKLFF. The CDR3 DNA reads TGTGCCAGCAGCCAAGACTGGGGGGAAAAACTGTTTTTT.

The chain couples TRBV28 to TRBJ1-2; D gene unclear. Trimming removed 3 bases from V and 8 bases from J, with 13 bases in between. The CDR3 is 13 amino acids. Germline V lookup: CDR1 MDHEN, CDR2 SYDVKM. The CDR3, as DNA: TGTGCCAGCAGTTTTGTGAGGTCTTGGGGCTACACCTTC. Residues: CASSFVRSWGYTF.

The chain uses TRBV11-2 and TRBJ2-7; D gene uncertain. The V and J ends lost 0 bases and 2 bases respectively, with 8 bases between them. Germline V lookup: CDR1 SGHAT, CDR2 FQNNGV. CDR3 length equals 14 residues. DNA for the CDR3: TGTGCCAGCAGCTTAGAATACACTACCTACGAGCAGTACTTC. This sequence encodes CASSLEYTTYEQYF. The full variable domain, its missing parts supplied by reference TRBV11-2 and TRBJ2-7, is EAGVAQSPRYKIIEKRQSVAFWCNPISGHATLYWYQQILGQGPKLLIQFQNNGVVDDSQLPKDRFSAERLKGVDSTLKIQPAKLEDSAVYLCASSLEYTTYEQYFGPGTRLTVT.

The V and J genes are TRBV28 and TRBJ1-3; unclear D gene. The CDR3 is 12 amino acids. CDR1 and CDR2 from the germline V gene are MDHEN and SYDVKM. V was pared by 7 bases and J by 0 bases, with 4 bases between. The CDR3 DNA is TGTGCCAGCATTGGCTCTGGAAACACCATATATTTT. It translates to CASIGSGNTIYF.

The chain links TRBV9 to TRBJ2-1; 9 positions agree with TRBD2. The V segment lost 0 bases and the J segment 4 bases; nucleotides outside the gene matches: 8. CDR3 length: 17 amino acids. Looked up from germline, CDR1 is SGDLS and CDR2 is YYNGEE. The DNA of the CDR3 is TGTGCCAGCAGCGTAGGGTTGAGCGGGGGGTCTTACAATGAGCAGTTCTTC. This codes for CASSVGLSGGSYNEQFF.

The rearrangement uses TRBV19 and TRBJ1-4; D unclear. Trimming removed 7 bases at V and 5 bases at J, with 8 bases between. Germline lookup yields CDR1 LNHDA and CDR2 SQIVND (reference sequence). This CDR3 is built from 12 residues. CDR3 DNA: TGTGCCAGTAAGGGCGGGAATGAAAAACTGTTTTTT. It yields the protein CASKGGNEKLFF.

The chain employs TRBV28 and TRBJ1-4; D not resolved. This CDR3 has 14 amino acids. The V and J ends lost 5 bases and 8 bases respectively, with 15 bases between them. Germline lookup yields CDR1 MDHEN and CDR2 SYDVKM. This chain's CDR3 is CASSVSGFMEKLFF. As DNA, the CDR3 is TGTGCCAGCAGTGTTTCCGGGTTTATGGAAAAACTGTTTTTT.

The V and J genes are TRBV5-1 and TRBJ2-2; unclear D gene. The CDR3 has 14 residues. V was cut by 8 bases and J by 2 bases, with 13 bases left in between. Germline V lookup: CDR1 SGHRS, CDR2 YFSETQ. In DNA, the CDR3 is TGCGCCAGTATAGCTGGCAGTAACACCGGGGAGCTGTTTTTT. Amino acid sequence: CASIAGSNTGELFF. The whole variable domain, remainder taken from reference TRBV5-1 and TRBJ2-2, is KAGVTQTPRYLIKTRGQQVTLSCSPISGHRSVSWYQQTPGQGLQFLFEYFSETQRNKGNFPGRFSGRQFSNSRSEMNVSTLELGDSALYLCASIAGSNTGELFFGEGSRLTVL.